Listed below are T cell receptor beta chains from one sample, sequenced in a study of T cells in Graves' hyperthyroidism and ophthalmopathy. Each CDR3 protein gets one entry after TCRdb re-called the multiplex PCR reads with MiXCR. The sample lists approximately 520,000 distinct CDR3 sequences, under 25% occurring once. Input material: blood. These receptors were obtained from a man between 18 and 35 years old with Graves' hyperthyroidism. The CDR3 runs from the conserved cysteine through the conserved F or W.

v_gene | CDR3aa
TRBV11-2 | CASSGLTYNSPLHF
TRBV3-1 | CASSQDSENGGSQYF
TRBV5-6 | CASSLVLTDSEQYF
TRBV6-1 | CASSEVDEQYF
TRBV5-1 | CASSFIPRDTEAFF
TRBV28 | CASTPGRAGNTIYF
TRBV10-2 | CASRPGHGMDGYTF
TRBV5-1 | CASSPAGSSGAFF
TRBV6-1 | CASSPGRPVYGYTF
TRBV13 | CASSSVGQGSSYEQYF
TRBV5-1 | CASSSPNGELFF
TRBV27 | CASSYRRGANEQYF
TRBV5-1 | CASSSGIIDEQYF
TRBV20-1 | CSASPDRAYEQYF
TRBV12-3/TRBV12-4 | CASSLVGLTSSGNTIYF
TRBV6-2/TRBV6-3 | CASSYFLQGEQYF
TRBV7-9 | CASSLAGMNYGYTF
TRBV7-2 | CASSPYLEETQYF
TRBV6-4 | CASSYSNREAFF
TRBV30 | CAWSVLWGNTEAFF